What follows are 11 T cell receptor beta chains derived from one specimen sequenced in a study of CDR3 diversity in severe acne. One entry per CDR3 protein, called by TCRdb with MiXCR from the PCR reads. The sample holds tens of thousands of distinct CDR3 sequences, less than 65% seen once. The sequenced sample was blood. The receptors were gathered from a male donor with severe acne vulgaris.

For this clonotype: One end of the junction varies from germline; a read error may be responsible. The chain carries TRBV4-2 and TRBJ2-1, with a possible D match to TRBD2 (7 bases). The CDR3 sequence is 19 residues long. CDR1 and CDR2 (germline): LGHNA, YNFKEQ. CDR3 loop: CASSQEWAGAGASYNEQLF. The CDR3 nucleotides are TGTGCCAGCAGCCAAGAATGGGCGGGGGCAGGGGCCTCCTACAATGAGCAGCTCTTC.

Regarding this clonotype: A junction end diverges from the germline sequence, so it may reflect a read error. This chain uses TRBV2 with TRBJ2-7, with 8 bases matching TRBD2. Germline V gene sequence: CDR1 SNHLY, CDR2 FYNNEI. This CDR3 has 15 residues. CDR3 coding DNA: TGTGTCAGCAGTGAGTGGCGGGAGGCGAGCTACGAGCAGTACTTC. Translating gives CVSSEWREASYEQYF.

As for this clonotype: A single base separates this from a much larger clone, so it may be a read error. In this CDR3 the conserved last residue, phenylalanine or tryptophan, is missing, so a read error is likely. V and J are TRBV10-1 and TRBJ2-7, with TRBD2 matching 14 bases. Germline V lookup: CDR1 WNHNN, CDR2 SYGVQD (reference sequence). The CDR3 covers 15 residues. The trim removed 6 bases at V and 3 bases at J, leaving 4 bases unmatched. The CDR3 sequence: CASSQGLAGGYEQYL. In DNA form, the CDR3 reads TGCGCCAGCAGCCAAGGACTAGCGGGGGGCTACGAGCAGTACCTC.

The rearrangement uses TRBV12-3 or TRBV12-4 and TRBJ1-4; D remains ambiguous. This CDR3 comprises 15 residues. V shed 5 bases and J shed 3 bases, with 13 bases lying between them. The CDR3 DNA sequence: TGTGCCAGCAGTGAAGGGCGGCAGTCTAATGAAAAACTGTTTTTT. Protein: CASSEGRQSNEKLFF.

This chain connects TRBV24-1 to TRBJ2-7; 7 bases align to TRBD1. This CDR3 has 14 amino acids. Germline V CDR1 and CDR2: KGHDR, SFDVKD. The V gene end was trimmed by 3 bases and the J gene end by 1 base; junction bases not matched to a gene: 2. The CDR3 loop is CATSDPGQSYEQYF. DNA for the CDR3: TGTGCCACCAGTGATCCGGGACAGTCCTACGAGCAGTACTTC.

The rearrangement uses TRBV4-3 and TRBJ1-1; D is unresolved. Germline V gene data show CDR1 as LGHNA and CDR2 as YSLEER. The CDR3 runs to 13 residues. V was trimmed by 1 base and J by 4 bases, leaving 7 bases between them. Written as DNA, the CDR3 is TGCGCCAGCAGCCAAGTCGGGCTCACTGAAGCTTTCTTT. The encoded protein is CASSQVGLTEAFF.

CDR3 region: CASLDGGAWGYTF. In DNA, the CDR3 is TGTGCCAGCCTAGACGGGGGGGCTTGGGGCTACACCTTC. The rearrangement uses TRBV28 and TRBJ1-2; tentatively, D is TRBD1 (6 bases). Trimming left V 8 bases short and J 8 bases short, with 18 bases between. Per the germline V gene, CDR1 is MDHEN and CDR2 is SYDVKM. This CDR3 spans 13 amino acids.

As regards this clonotype: A much larger clone is a single base away; this may be a read error. The chain recombines TRBV12-3 or TRBV12-4 with TRBJ2-7; 11 nucleotides agree with TRBD2. There are 17 residues in the CDR3. V lost 2 bases and J lost 2; bases outside the gene matches: 8. The CDR3 coding sequence is TGTGCCAGCAGTTTAATGCTAGCGGGAGGCCCTCCCTACGAGCAGTACTTC. Encoded protein: CASSLMLAGGPPYEQYF.

The chain employs TRBV10-3 and TRBJ1-5, with D possibly TRBD1 on 5 matching bases. Germline V gene sequence: CDR1 ENHRY, CDR2 SYGVKD. The CDR3 consists of 16 residues. V lost 10 bases, J lost 6 bases, and 25 bases lay in between. Here the CDR3 reads CASSPRFRDGIQPQHF. For the CDR3, the DNA is TGTGCCAGCAGCCCACGATTCAGGGACGGTATTCAGCCCCAGCATTTT.

As regards this clonotype: This sequence may be a read error, since a much larger clone differs from it by one base. The genes are TRBV9 and TRBJ2-7; 7 bases align to TRBD1. Germline CDR1 and CDR2: SGDLS and YYNGEE. CDR3 length: 15 amino acids. As DNA, the CDR3 is TGTGCCAGCAGCGCGACAGGGTCGAGCTCCTACGGGCAGTACTTC. As protein: CASSATGSSSYGQYF.

As regards this clonotype: The conserved phenylalanine or tryptophan is not found at the CDR3 terminus, so this likely reflects a read error. The chain employs TRBV5-8 and TRBJ1-5; no firm D call. The CDR3 is 15 residues long. Trimming removed 6 bases from V and 6 bases from J, with 19 bases in between. The germline V gene encodes CDR1 SGHTS and CDR2 YDEGEE. This CDR3 is CASTHRIGRSQPQHL. CDR3 coding DNA: TGTGCCAGCACCCATAGAATTGGCCGCAGTCAGCCCCAGCATCTC.